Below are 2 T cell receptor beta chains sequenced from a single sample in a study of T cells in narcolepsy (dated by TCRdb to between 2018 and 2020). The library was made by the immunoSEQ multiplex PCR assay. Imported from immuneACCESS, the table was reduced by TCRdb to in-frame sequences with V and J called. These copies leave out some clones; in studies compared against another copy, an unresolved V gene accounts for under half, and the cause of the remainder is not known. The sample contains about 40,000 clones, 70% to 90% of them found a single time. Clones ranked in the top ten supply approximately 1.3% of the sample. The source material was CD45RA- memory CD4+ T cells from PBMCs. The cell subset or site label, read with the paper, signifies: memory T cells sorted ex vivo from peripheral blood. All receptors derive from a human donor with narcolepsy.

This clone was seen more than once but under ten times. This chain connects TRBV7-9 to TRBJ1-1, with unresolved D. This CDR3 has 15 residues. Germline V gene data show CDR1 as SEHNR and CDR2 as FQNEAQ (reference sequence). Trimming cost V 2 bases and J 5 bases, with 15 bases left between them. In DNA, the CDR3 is TGTGCCAGCAGCTTAAACAGCGACCCTCGAACTGAAGCTTTCTTT. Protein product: CASSLNSDPRTEAFF.

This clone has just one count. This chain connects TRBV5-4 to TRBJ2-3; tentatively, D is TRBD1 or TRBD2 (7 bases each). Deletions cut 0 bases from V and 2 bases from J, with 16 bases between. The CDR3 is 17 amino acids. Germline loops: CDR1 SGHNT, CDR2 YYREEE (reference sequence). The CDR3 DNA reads TGTGCCAGCAGCTTGGATGGCGGGGGACAGAACACAGATACGCAGTATTTT. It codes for CASSLDGGGQNTDTQYF.